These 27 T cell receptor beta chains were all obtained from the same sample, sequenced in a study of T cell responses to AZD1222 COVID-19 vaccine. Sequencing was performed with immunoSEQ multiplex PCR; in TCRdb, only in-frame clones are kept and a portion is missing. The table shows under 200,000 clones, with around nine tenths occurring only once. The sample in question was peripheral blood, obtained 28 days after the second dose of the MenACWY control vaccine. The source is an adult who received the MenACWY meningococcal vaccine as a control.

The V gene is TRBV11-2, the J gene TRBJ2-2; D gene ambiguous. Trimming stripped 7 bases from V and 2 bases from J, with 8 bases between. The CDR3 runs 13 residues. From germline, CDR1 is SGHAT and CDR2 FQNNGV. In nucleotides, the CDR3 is TGTGCCAGCACCACACTAAACACCGGGGAGCTGTTTTTT. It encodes CASTTLNTGELFF.

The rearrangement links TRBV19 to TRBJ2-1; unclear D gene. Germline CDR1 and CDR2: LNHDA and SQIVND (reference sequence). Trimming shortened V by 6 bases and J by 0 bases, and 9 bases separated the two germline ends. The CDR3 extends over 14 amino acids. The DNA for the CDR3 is TGTGCCAGTAGCGCTAGGCTCTCCTACAATGAGCAGTTCTTC. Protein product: CASSARLSYNEQFF.

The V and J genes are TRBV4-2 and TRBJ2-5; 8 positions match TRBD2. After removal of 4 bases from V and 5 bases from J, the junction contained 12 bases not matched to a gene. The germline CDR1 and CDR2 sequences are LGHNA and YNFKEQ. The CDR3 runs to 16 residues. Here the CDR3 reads CASSPSAGGQGETQYF. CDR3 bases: TGTGCCAGCAGCCCCAGTGCGGGGGGTCAGGGCGAGACCCAGTACTTC.

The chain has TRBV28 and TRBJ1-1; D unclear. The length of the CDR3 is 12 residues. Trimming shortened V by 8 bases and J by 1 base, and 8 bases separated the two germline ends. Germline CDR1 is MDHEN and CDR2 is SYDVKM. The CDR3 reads CASDGPNTEAFF. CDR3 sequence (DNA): TGTGCCAGCGACGGACCGAACACTGAAGCTTTCTTT.

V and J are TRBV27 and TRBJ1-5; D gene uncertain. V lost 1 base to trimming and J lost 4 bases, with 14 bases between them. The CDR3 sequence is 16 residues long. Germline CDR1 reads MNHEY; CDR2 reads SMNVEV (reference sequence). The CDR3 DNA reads TGTGCCAGCAGTTTATTCCGCGTGACCCCTAATCAGCCCCAGCATTTT. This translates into CASSLFRVTPNQPQHF.

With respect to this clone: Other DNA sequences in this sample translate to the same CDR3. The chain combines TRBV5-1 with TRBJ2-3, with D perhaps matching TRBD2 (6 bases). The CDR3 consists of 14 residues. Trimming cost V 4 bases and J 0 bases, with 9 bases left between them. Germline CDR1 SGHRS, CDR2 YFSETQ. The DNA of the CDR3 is TGCGCCAGCAGCCCGGGACTTAGCACAGATACGCAGTATTTT. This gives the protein CASSPGLSTDTQYF.

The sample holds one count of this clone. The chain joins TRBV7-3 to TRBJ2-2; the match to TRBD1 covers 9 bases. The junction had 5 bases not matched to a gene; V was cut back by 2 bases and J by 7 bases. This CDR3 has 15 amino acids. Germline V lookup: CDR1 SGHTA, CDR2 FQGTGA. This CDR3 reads CASSLAQGAGGELFF. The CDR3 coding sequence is TGTGCCAGCAGCTTAGCACAGGGGGCCGGCGGGGAGCTGTTTTTT.

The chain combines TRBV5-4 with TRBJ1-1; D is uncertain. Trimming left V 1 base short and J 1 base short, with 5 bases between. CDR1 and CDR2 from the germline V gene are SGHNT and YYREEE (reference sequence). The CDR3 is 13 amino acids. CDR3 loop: CASSLSQNTEAFF. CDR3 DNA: TGTGCCAGCAGCTTGAGCCAGAACACTGAAGCTTTCTTT.

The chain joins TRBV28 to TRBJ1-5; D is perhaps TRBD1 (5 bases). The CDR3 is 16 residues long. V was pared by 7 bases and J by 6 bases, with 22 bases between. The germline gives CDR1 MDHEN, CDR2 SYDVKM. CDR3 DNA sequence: TGTGCCAGCACCCAGACTGGGGGTAATGCGGCTCAGCCCCAGCATTTT. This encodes CASTQTGGNAAQPQHF.

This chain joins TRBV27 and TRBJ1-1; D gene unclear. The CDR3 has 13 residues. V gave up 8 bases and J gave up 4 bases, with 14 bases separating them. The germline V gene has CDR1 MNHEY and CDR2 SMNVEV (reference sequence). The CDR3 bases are TGTGCCAGCTTGAAGGGTGCCGGCACTGAAGCTTTCTTT. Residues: CASLKGAGTEAFF.

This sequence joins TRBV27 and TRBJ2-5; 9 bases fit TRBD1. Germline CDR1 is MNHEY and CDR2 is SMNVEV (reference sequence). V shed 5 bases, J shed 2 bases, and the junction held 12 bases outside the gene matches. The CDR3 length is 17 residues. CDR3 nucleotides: TGTGCCAGCAGTGCCAAACCCGGGACAGGGTTACAAGAGACCCAGTACTTC. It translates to CASSAKPGTGLQETQYF.

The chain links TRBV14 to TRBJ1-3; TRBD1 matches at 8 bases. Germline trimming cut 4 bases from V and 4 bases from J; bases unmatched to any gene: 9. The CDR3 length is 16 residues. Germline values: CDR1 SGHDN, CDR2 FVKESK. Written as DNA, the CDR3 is TGTGCCAGCAGCCCTGACCAGGGGGCTAAGGGAAACACCATATATTTT. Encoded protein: CASSPDQGAKGNTIYF.

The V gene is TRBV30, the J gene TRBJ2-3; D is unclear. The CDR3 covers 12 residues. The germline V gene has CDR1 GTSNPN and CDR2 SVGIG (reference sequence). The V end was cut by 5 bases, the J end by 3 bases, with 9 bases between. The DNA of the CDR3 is TGTGCCTGGGGAAGGGCTACAGATACGCAGTATTTT. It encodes CAWGRATDTQYF.

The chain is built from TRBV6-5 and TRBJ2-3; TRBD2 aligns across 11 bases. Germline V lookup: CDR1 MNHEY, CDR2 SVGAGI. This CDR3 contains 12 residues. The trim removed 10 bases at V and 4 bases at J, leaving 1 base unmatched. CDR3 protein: CATGLAADTQYF. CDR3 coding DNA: TGTGCCACGGGACTAGCGGCAGATACGCAGTATTTT.

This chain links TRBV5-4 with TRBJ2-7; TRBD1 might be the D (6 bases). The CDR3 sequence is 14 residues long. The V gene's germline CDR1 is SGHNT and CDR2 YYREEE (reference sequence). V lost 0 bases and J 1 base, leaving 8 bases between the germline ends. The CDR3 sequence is CASSLGQGSYEQYF. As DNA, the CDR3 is TGTGCCAGCAGCTTGGGGCAGGGGTCCTACGAGCAGTACTTC.

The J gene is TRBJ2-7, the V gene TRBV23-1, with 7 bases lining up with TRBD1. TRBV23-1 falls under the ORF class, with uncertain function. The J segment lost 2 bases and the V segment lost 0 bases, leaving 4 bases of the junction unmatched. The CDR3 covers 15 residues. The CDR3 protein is CASSQSRDSAYEQYF. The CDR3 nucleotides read TGCGCCAGCAGTCAATCCCGGGACAGCGCCTACGAGCAGTACTTC.

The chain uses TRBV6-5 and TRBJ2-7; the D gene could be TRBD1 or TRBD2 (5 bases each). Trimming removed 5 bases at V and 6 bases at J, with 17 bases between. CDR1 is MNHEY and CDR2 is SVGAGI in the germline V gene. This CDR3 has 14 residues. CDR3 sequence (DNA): TGTGCCAGCAGTCCCCGTTGGGACGGTTCCGAGCAGTACTTC. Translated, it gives CASSPRWDGSEQYF.

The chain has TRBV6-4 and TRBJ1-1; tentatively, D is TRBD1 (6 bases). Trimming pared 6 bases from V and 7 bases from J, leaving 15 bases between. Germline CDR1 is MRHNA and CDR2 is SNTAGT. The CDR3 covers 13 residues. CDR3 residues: CASSQQGEGEAFF. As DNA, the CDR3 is TGTGCCAGCAGCCAACAGGGCGAGGGTGAAGCTTTCTTT.

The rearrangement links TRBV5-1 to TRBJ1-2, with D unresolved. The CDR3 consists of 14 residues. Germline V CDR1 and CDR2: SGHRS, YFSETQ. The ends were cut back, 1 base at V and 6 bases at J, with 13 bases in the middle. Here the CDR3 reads CASSLFGAEDGYTF. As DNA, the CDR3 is TGCGCCAGCAGCTTGTTCGGTGCAGAAGATGGCTACACCTTC.

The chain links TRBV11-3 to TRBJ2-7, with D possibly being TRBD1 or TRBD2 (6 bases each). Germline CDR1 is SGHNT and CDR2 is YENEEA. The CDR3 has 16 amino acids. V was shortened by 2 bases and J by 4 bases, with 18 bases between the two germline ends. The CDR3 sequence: CASSLSPARGLYEQYF. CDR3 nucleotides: TGTGCCAGCAGCTTAAGCCCGGCCAGGGGACTTTACGAGCAGTACTTC.

CDR3 DNA sequence: TGTGCCAGTAGTATCGAAGGAAGGTCCACTTGGGGGAACACTGAAGCTTTCTTT. Amino acids: CASSIEGRSTWGNTEAFF. The chain has TRBV19 and TRBJ1-1; D remains ambiguous. Germline CDR1 LNHDA, CDR2 SQIVND (reference sequence). The CDR3 has 18 residues. Trimming pared 3 bases from V and 1 base from J, leaving 21 bases between.

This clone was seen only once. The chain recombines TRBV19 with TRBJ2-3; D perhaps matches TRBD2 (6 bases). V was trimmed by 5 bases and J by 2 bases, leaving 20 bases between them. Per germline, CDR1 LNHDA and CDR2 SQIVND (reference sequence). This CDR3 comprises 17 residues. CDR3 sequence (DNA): TGTGCCAGTAGTTTCAACCTCGGGGACTTAAACACAGATACGCAGTATTTT. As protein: CASSFNLGDLNTDTQYF.

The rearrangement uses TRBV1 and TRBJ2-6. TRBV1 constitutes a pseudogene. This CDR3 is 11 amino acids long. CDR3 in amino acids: CTSSGANVLTF. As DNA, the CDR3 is TGCACCAGCAGCGGGGCCAACGTCCTGACTTTC.

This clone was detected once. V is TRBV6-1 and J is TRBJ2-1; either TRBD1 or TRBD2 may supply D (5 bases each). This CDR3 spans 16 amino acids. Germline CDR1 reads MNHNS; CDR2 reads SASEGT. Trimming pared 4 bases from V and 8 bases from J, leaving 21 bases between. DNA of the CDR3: TGTGCCAGCAGTGGCCCGGGACGCTTGCTTTTCGATGAGCAGTTCTTC. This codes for CASSGPGRLLFDEQFF.

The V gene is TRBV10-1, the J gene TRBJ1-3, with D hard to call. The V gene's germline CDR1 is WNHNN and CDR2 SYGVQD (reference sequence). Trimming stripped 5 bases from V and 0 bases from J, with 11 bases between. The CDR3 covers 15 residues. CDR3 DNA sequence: TGCGCCAGCAGTCCGTCCAGGAGCTCTGGAAACACCATATATTTT. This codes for CASSPSRSSGNTIYF.

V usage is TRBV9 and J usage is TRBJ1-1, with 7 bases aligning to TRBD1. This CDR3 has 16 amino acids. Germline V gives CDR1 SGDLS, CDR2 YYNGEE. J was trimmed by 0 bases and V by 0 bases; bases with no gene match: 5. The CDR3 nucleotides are TGTGCCAGCAGCGTAGGGGTGGGACAGATGAACACTGAAGCTTTCTTT. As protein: CASSVGVGQMNTEAFF.

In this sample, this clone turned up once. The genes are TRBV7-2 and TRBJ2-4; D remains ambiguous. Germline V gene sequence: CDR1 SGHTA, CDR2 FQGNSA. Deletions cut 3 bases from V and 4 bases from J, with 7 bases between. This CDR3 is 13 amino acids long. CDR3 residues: CASSFAQKNIQYF. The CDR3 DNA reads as TGTGCCAGCAGCTTTGCACAGAAAAACATTCAGTACTTC.